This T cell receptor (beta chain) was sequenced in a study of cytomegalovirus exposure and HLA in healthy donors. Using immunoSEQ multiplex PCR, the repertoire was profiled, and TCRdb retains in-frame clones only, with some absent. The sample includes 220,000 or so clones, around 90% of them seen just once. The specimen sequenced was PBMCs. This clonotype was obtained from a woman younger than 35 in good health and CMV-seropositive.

CDR3 sequence reads: CASSETLSGQSEAFF. The CDR3 DNA reads as TGTGCCAGCAGTGAAACGCTCTCGGGACAGAGCGAAGCTTTCTTT. The chain has TRBV6-1 and TRBJ1-1; 7 bases match TRBD1. This CDR3 has 15 amino acids. The ends lost 2 bases at V and 8 bases at J; junction bases unmatched: 11. CDR1 is MNHNS, CDR2 SASEGT, per germline.